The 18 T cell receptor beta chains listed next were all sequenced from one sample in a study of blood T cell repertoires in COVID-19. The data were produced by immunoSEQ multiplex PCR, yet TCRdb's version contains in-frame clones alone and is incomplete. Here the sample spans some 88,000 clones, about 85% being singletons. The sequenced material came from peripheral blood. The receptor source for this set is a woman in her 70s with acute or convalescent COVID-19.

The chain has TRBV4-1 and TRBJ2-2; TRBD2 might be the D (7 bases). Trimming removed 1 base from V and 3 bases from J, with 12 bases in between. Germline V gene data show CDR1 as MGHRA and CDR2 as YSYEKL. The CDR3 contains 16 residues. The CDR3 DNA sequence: TGCGCCAGCAGCCAAGTCACGGGGGGCTACACCGGGGAGCTGTTTTTT. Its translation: CASSQVTGGYTGELFF.

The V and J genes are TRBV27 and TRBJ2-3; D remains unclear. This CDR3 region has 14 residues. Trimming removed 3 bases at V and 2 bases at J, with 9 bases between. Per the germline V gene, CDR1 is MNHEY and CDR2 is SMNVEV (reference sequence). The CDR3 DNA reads TGTGCCAGCAGTTTGCCGGGTACCACAGATACGCAGTATTTT. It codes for CASSLPGTTDTQYF.

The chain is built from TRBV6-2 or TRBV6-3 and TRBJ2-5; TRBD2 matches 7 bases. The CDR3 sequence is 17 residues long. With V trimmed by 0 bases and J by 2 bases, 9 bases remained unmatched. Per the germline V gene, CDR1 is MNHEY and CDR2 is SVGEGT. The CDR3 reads CASSYSPSSGQQETQYF. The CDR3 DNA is TGTGCCAGCAGTTACTCGCCCTCTAGCGGCCAACAAGAGACCCAGTACTTC.

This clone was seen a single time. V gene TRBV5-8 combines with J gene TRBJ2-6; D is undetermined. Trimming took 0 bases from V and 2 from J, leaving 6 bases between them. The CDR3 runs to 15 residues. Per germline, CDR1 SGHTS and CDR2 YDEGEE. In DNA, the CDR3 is TGTGCCAGCAGCTTGGCCAGGACTGGGGCCAACGTCCTGACTTTC. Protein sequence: CASSLARTGANVLTF.

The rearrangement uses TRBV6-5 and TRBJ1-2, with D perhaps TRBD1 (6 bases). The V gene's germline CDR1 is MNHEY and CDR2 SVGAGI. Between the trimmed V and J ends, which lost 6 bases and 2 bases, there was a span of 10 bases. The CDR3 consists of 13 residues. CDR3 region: CASSKDSNYGYTF. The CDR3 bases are TGTGCCAGCAGCAAGGACAGCAACTATGGCTACACCTTC.

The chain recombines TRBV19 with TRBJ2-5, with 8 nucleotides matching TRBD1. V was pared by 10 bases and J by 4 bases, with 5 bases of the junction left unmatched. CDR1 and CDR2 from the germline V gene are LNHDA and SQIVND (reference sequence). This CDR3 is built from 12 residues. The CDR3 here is CATRQGRETQYF. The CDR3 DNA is TGTGCCACCCGACAGGGGAGAGAGACCCAGTACTTC. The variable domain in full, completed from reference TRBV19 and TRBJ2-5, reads DGGITQSPKYLFRKEGQNVTLSCEQNLNHDAMYWYRQDPGQGLRLIYYSQIVNDFQKGDIAEGYSVSREKKESFPLTVTSAQKNPTAFYLCATRQGRETQYFGPGTRLLVL.

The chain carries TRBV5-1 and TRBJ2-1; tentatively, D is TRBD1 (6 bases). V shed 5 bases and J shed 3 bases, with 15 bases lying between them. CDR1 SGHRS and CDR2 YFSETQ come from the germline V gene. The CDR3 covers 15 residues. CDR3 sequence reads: CASRGTQGVYNEQFF. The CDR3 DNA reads TGCGCCAGCAGGGGAACACAGGGAGTCTACAATGAGCAGTTCTTC.

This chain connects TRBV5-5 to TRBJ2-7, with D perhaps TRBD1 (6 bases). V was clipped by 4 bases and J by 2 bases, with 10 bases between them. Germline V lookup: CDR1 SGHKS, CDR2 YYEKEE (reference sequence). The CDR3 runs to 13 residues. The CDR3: CASSQGLAYEQYV. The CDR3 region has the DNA TGTGCCAGCAGCCAGGGGCTGGCCTACGAGCAGTACGTC.

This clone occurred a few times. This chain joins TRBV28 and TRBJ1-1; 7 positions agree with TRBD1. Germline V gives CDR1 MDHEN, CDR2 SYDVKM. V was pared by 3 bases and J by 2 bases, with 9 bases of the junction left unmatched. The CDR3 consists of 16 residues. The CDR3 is CASSFLGGGLNTEAFF. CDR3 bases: TGTGCCAGCAGTTTTCTAGGGGGCGGTTTAAACACTGAAGCTTTCTTT. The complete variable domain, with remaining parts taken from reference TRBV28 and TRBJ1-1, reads DVKVTQSSRYLVKRTGEKVFLECVQDMDHENMFWYRQDPGLGLRLIYFSYDVKMKEKGDIPEGYSVSREKKERFSLILESASTNQTSMYLCASSFLGGGLNTEAFFGQGTRLTVV.

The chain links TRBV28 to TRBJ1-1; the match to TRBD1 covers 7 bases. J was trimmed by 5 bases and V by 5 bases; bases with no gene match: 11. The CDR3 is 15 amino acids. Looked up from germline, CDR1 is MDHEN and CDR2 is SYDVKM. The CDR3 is CASSPGTAMRTEAFF. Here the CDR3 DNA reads TGTGCCAGCAGTCCTGGGACAGCGATGAGGACTGAAGCTTTCTTT.

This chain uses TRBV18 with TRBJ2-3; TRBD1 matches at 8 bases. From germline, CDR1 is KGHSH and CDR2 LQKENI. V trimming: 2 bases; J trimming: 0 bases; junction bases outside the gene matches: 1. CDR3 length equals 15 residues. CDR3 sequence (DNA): TGTGCCAGCTCACCAGGGACAGGAAGCACAGATACGCAGTATTTT. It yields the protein CASSPGTGSTDTQYF.

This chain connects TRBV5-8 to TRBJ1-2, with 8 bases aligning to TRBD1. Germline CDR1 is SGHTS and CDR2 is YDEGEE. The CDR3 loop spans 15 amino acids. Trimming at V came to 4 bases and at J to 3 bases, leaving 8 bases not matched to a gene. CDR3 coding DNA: TGTGCCAGCAGCGCATACAGGGGGGAAGACTATGGCTACACCTTC. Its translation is CASSAYRGEDYGYTF. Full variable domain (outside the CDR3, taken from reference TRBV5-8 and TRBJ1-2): EAGVTQSPTHLIKTRGQQATLRCSPISGHTSVYWYQQALGLGLQFLLWYDEGEERNRGNFPPRFSGRQFPNYSSELNVNALELEDSALYLCASSAYRGEDYGYTFGSGTRLTVV.

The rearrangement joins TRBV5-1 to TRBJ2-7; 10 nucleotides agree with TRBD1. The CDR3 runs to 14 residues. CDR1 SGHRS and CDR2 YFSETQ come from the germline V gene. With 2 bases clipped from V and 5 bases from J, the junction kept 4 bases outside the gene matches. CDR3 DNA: TGCGCCAGCAGCTTCGGGGACAGGGGCCACGAGCAGTACGTC. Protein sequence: CASSFGDRGHEQYV.

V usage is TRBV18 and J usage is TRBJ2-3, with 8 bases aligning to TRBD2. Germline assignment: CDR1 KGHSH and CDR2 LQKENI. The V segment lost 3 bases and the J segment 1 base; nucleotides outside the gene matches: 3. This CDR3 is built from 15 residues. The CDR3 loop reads CASSPTSGRTDTQYF. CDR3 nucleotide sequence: TGTGCCAGCTCACCTACTAGCGGTCGCACAGATACGCAGTATTTT.

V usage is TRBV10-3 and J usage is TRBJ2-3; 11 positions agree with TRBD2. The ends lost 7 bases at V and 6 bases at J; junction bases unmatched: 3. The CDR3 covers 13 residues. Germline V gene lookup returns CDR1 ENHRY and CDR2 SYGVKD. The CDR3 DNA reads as TGTGCCATCAAGGGACTAGCGGCTGATACGCAGTATTTT. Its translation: CAIKGLAADTQYF.

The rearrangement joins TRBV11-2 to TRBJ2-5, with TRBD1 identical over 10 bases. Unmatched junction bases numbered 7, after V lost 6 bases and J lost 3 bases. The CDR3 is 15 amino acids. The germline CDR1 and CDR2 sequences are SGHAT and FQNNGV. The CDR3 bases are TGTGCCAGCAGGGCGAGGACAGGGGGGAAAGAGACCCAGTACTTC. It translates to CASRARTGGKETQYF.

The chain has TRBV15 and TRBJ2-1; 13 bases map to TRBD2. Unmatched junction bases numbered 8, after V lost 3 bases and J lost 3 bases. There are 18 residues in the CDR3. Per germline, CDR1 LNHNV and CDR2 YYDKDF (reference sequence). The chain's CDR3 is CATSRGTSGTTIYNEQFF. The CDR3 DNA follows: TGTGCCACCAGCAGGGGGACTAGCGGGACCACTATCTACAATGAGCAGTTCTTC.

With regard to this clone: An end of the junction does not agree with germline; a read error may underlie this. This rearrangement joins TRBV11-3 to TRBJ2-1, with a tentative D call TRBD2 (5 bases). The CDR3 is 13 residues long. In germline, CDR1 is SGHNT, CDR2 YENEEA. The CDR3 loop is CASSADSHNEQFF. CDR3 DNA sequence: TGTGCCAGCAGCGCGGACTCCCACAATGAGCAGTTCTTC.